The present entry profiles one T cell receptor beta chain with its context. Clones were sequenced by immunoSEQ multiplex PCR, and TCRdb holds only the in-frame ones, with some missing. The sample carries about 200,000 clones, approximately 82% recorded once. This specimen belongs to a study of blood T cell repertoires in COVID-19. Study information: COVID-19 samples, acute and convalescent, were from the United States, Italy and Spain. The analysed material was cDNA or gDNA that came from T cells, B-cell-depleted T cells, or PBMCs.

V shed 7 bases and J 8 bases; nucleotides not matched to a gene: 4. Germline V gene lookup returns CDR1 KGHDR and CDR2 SFDVKD. The CDR3 length is 12 residues. V gene TRBV24-1 combines with J gene TRBJ1-1; TRBD1 matches at 9 bases. The sample comprised peripheral blood. The receptor was isolated from a woman aged 40 to 49 with acute or convalescent COVID-19. The CDR3 DNA follows: TGTGCCACCAGATTAGGACAGGGGGAAGCTTTCTTT. It is translated as CATRLGQGEAFF.